This passage covers 11 T cell receptor beta chains from one sample sequenced in a study of cytomegalovirus exposure and HLA in healthy donors. This PCR relied on a set of 60 Vbeta primers and 13 Jbeta primers. Only in-frame clones appear in the TCRdb table, and some are missing; sequencing was by immunoSEQ multiplex PCR. The profile shows 160,000 or so clones, 80% of them singletons. The sequenced sample consisted of PBMCs. Receptor source: a male donor in good health and CMV-seropositive.

This clone has only a few counts. This rearrangement joins TRBV13 to TRBJ2-7, with 11 bases matching TRBD2. The CDR3 consists of 14 residues. Trimming removed 1 base from V and 6 bases from J; junction bases left unmatched: 2. The germline V gene encodes CDR1 PRHDT and CDR2 FYEKMQ (reference sequence). The CDR3 DNA sequence: TGTGCCAGCAGCTTAGTTAGCGGGAGGGCCGAGCAGTACTTC. Amino acid sequence: CASSLVSGRAEQYF.

The V call is TRBV28, the J call TRBJ2-7; D gene ambiguous. The CDR3 is 13 residues long. The V gene's germline CDR1 is MDHEN and CDR2 SYDVKM. Trimming pared 3 bases from V and 7 bases from J, leaving 13 bases between. The CDR3 region is CASSFRQLREQYF. CDR3 in DNA: TGTGCCAGCAGTTTTAGGCAGCTGAGGGAGCAGTACTTC.

The chain uses TRBV11-1 and TRBJ1-1; D remains unclear. From germline, CDR1 is SGHAT and CDR2 FQDESV (reference sequence). The CDR3 is 14 amino acids. The V end lost 1 base, the J end lost 0 bases, and 6 bases lay between the germline ends. The CDR3 is CASSLEQLNTEAFF. CDR3 coding DNA: TGTGCCAGCAGCTTAGAACAGTTGAACACTGAAGCTTTCTTT.

The chain combines TRBV6-6 with TRBJ1-2; no reliable D call. The CDR3 has 15 amino acids. Trimming shortened V by 6 bases and J by 5 bases, and 19 bases separated the two germline ends. CDR1 MNHNY and CDR2 SVGAGI come from the germline V gene (reference sequence). The CDR3 DNA reads as TGTGCCAGCAGCCCATTTTGGGCAGGAGGATATGGCTACACCTTC. Translation: CASSPFWAGGYGYTF.

The chain employs TRBV27 and TRBJ1-6; no clear D. The V gene's germline CDR1 is MNHEY and CDR2 SMNVEV (reference sequence). The CDR3 consists of 16 residues. Trimming took off 7 bases at V and 0 bases at J, with 13 bases between the two ends. The CDR3 protein is CASTRLTSSYNSPLHF. CDR3 nucleotides: TGTGCCAGCACCAGACTGACGAGCTCCTATAATTCACCCCTCCACTTT.

This clone was observed a single time. This chain connects TRBV5-1 to TRBJ2-1; 11 bases are a match to TRBD1. CDR1 is SGHRS, CDR2 YFSETQ, per germline. The V and J ends lost 2 bases and 6 bases, in that order; junction bases with no gene match: 4. The CDR3 sequence is 15 residues long. The CDR3 region has the DNA TGCGCCAGCAGCTTAGGGGACAGGGGGACCAATGAGCAGTTCTTC. This gives the protein CASSLGDRGTNEQFF.

The chain links TRBV6-1 to TRBJ2-5, with 8 bases matching TRBD1. Germline CDR1 is MNHNS and CDR2 is SASEGT. V dropped 4 bases and J dropped 6; count of bases not matched to a gene: 4. This CDR3 contains 13 residues. The CDR3 nucleotides are TGTGCCAGCAGTGTGGACAGGGTGAAGACCCAGTACTTC. As protein: CASSVDRVKTQYF.

The chain links TRBV7-2 to TRBJ1-2; tentative D call: TRBD1 (6 bases). V gave up 5 bases and J gave up 6 bases, with 16 bases separating them. This CDR3 has 14 residues. Germline values: CDR1 SGHTA, CDR2 FQGNSA. CDR3 region: CASSKHRVGDGYTF. The CDR3 DNA sequence: TGTGCCAGCAGCAAACACAGGGTTGGGGATGGCTACACCTTC.

In DNA form, the CDR3 reads TGTGCCAGCAGCCCTGACAGGGTTAACTATGGCTACACCTTC. Translated, it gives CASSPDRVNYGYTF. The chain uses TRBV7-6 and TRBJ1-2; 7 bases are shared with TRBD1. Unmatched junction bases numbered 4, after V lost 5 bases and J lost 1 base. This CDR3 contains 14 residues. The germline gives CDR1 SGHVS, CDR2 FNYEAQ.

The CDR3 loop reads CASSFRDGGGTDTQYF. In DNA form, the CDR3 reads TGCGCCAGCAGCTTTCGGGACGGGGGTGGCACAGATACGCAGTATTTT. The chain has TRBV5-1 and TRBJ2-3, with D possibly matching TRBD2 (6 bases). The CDR3 length is 16 residues. The germline CDR1 and CDR2 sequences are SGHRS and YFSETQ. With 2 bases removed from V and 1 base from J, the gap between germline ends came to 14 bases.

With regard to this clone: The junction and the germline gene differ at one end; a read error may be behind it. The chain combines TRBV7-9 with TRBJ2-5; 10 bases map to TRBD2. This CDR3 has 18 amino acids. Per the germline V gene, CDR1 is SEHNR and CDR2 is FQNEAQ (reference sequence). The CDR3 spells CSSSLPLAGAVGQETQYF. In nucleotides, the CDR3 is TGTTCCAGCAGCTTACCCCTAGCGGGAGCCGTTGGGCAAGAGACCCAGTACTTC.